This TCR beta chain was sequenced for a study of vaccination and CD4 T cells after COVID-19. This clonotype was seen only a few times. Its antigen is unknown. Cultured CD4+ T-cell DNA underwent Oncomine TCR Beta short-read sequencing. One entry per CDR3 protein results from TCRdb running MiXCR on the PCR reads. The sample lists over 10,000 distinct CDR3 sequences, less than 70% seen once, with approximately 12% in the top ten. This CDR3 is 12 amino acids long. V lost 3 bases to trimming and J lost 6 bases, with 11 bases between them. Germline assignment: CDR1 DFQATT and CDR2 SNEGSKA (reference sequence). Treatment in this sample: approximately nine-day PBMC culture with coronavirus spike peptide pools or control peptides (ViraFEST assay).

The rearrangement joins TRBV20-1 to TRBJ1-2; D is uncertain. The material sequenced was CD4+ T cells from blood, cultured in vitro. The clonotype comes from a human donor who had recovered from COVID-19. The CDR3 loop is CSASRAADGYTF. The CDR3 DNA reads as TGCAGTGCTAGTCGGGCGGCCGATGGCTACACCTTC.